The table lists the clone carrying this T cell receptor beta chain with a count of one. Antigen unknown. Blood replicates held 0.5 ug DNA, tumor or normal breast approximately 1.5 ug, two each. The table came from immunoSEQ multiplex PCR; TCRdb's copy has only in-frame clones and leaves some out. The sample includes tens of thousands of clones, around nine tenths of them seen just once. This CDR3 region has 15 residues. The germline V and J ends were trimmed by 4 bases and 8 bases, with 17 bases remaining between them. Per the germline V gene, CDR1 is MDHEN and CDR2 is SYDVKM. The data are from a study of early stage breast cancer tumors. Study-level background: ER+/PR+/HER2- status applied to about 80% of the 16 invasive breast tumors. Overall study results and limits: Most shared enriched TCRB sequences were commonly generated ones.

This TCR came from a person in their 70s with breast cancer. The chain joins TRBV28 to TRBJ1-4, with a possible D match to TRBD1 (6 bases). The sequenced sample consisted of blood. The CDR3 loop is CASSSVQGSSEKLFF. The CDR3 region has the DNA TGTGCCAGCAGTTCGGTACAGGGTTCGAGCGAAAAACTGTTTTTT.